The rows below give T cell receptor beta chains drawn from one sample of a study of blood T cells in healthy people across ages. TCRdb reanalysed the 5' RACE reads using MiXCR and keeps one entry per CDR3 protein. This repertoire shows around 1.7 million distinct CDR3 sequences, approximately 30% found once; its top ten account for 7.7%. Sequenced sample: blood. The receptors come from a woman aged 30 to 39 in good health. CDR3s include the opening cysteine and the closing phenylalanine or tryptophan. Fields, in order: CDR3 DNA, CDR3 protein, J gene, D gene, V gene, clone size. D genes are given only for firm matches. Clone size is stated in some rows and not others, as once, few, many or a class when expanded.

DNA: TGTGCCAGCAGCTTAGTCCCCAGCGGGGGAACCAATGAGCAGTTCTTC
CDR3: CASSLVPSGGTNEQFF
J: TRBJ2-1
D: TRBD2
V: TRBV7-2
size: few

DNA: TGTGCCAGCAGCCATGGCGGGGGGTCCTCCTACAATGAGCAGTTCTTC
CDR3: CASSHGGGSSYNEQFF
J: TRBJ2-1
D: TRBD2
V: TRBV7-2
size: NA

DNA: TGTGCCAGCAGCCCCGGGACAGGGAGTGAGACCCAGTACTTC
CDR3: CASSPGTGSETQYF
J: TRBJ2-5
D: TRBD1
V: TRBV7-3
size: many

DNA: TGCAGTGCGCGAGGGACAGATAGCAATCAGCCCCAGCGTTTT
CDR3: CSARGTDSNQPQRF
J: TRBJ1-5
D: TRBD1
V: TRBV20-1
size: NA

DNA: TGCAGTGCTGCCTGGACGACCCAGTACTTC
CDR3: CSAAWTTQYF
J: TRBJ2-5
D: NA
V: TRBV20-1
size: NA

DNA: TGTGCCAGCAGCAAGTTCTCCGACTGCCGCGTCAATAATGAAAAACTGTTTTTT
CDR3: CASSKFSDCRVNNEKLFF
J: TRBJ1-4
D: NA
V: TRBV21-1
size: NA

DNA: TGCGCCAGCAGCGCCCAAACCGGGACAATCAATGAGCAGTTCTTC
CDR3: CASSAQTGTINEQFF
J: TRBJ2-1
D: NA
V: TRBV5-1
size: NA

DNA: TGTGCCAGCAGCTCCCCCAATCGAGCGGGGGCGGGCGAGCAGTTCTTC
CDR3: CASSSPNRAGAGEQFF
J: TRBJ2-1
D: TRBD2
V: TRBV7-9
size: NA

DNA: TGTGCCAGCAGACCCGACGGAGACACTGAAGCTTTCTTT
CDR3: CASRPDGDTEAFF
J: TRBJ1-1
D: NA
V: TRBV12-3/TRBV12-4
size: NA

DNA: TGCGCCAGCAGCCTCGGGCGCGGGGGAAACTATGGCTACACCTTC
CDR3: CASSLGRGGNYGYTF
J: TRBJ1-2
D: NA
V: TRBV4-3
size: NA

DNA: TGCGCCAGCAGCTTGGATCGGCAGTACTCTGGGGCCAACGTCCTGACTTTC
CDR3: CASSLDRQYSGANVLTF
J: TRBJ2-6
D: NA
V: TRBV5-1
size: few

DNA: TGCAGCGTTGAAGATAAGGCCGATGAGCAGTTCTTC
CDR3: CSVEDKADEQFF
J: TRBJ2-1
D: NA
V: TRBV29-1
size: NA

DNA: TGCAGTGCTAGAGCCAACTTAGGGACCGAGCAGTACTTC
CDR3: CSARANLGTEQYF
J: TRBJ2-7
D: NA
V: TRBV20-1
size: few

DNA: TGTGCCAGCAGTTTAGGTCGGGGGGCCGGCTATGGCTACACCTTC
CDR3: CASSLGRGAGYGYTF
J: TRBJ1-2
D: NA
V: TRBV12-3/TRBV12-4
size: NA

DNA: TGCGCCAGCAGCCAAGCCCGGCTACTAAGCATTCAGTACTTC
CDR3: CASSQARLLSIQYF
J: TRBJ2-4
D: NA
V: TRBV4-1
size: NA

DNA: TGTGCCAGCAGAGGGGGAAGGTCCTACGAGCAGTACTTC
CDR3: CASRGGRSYEQYF
J: TRBJ2-7
D: NA
V: TRBV6-1
size: many

DNA: TGTGCCAGCAGCCAAGTGGTCTCCTTTTCGCCCTACGAGACCCAGTACTTC
CDR3: CASSQVVSFSPYETQYF
J: TRBJ2-5
D: NA
V: TRBV3-1
size: few

DNA: TGTGCCAGCAGTTACTCATCGACAGGTGGGAATTCACCCCTCCACTTT
CDR3: CASSYSSTGGNSPLHF
J: TRBJ1-6
D: NA
V: TRBV6-5
size: NA

DNA: TGTGCCAGCAGCAGTAGCGGAAAAGATACGCAGTATTTT
CDR3: CASSSSGKDTQYF
J: TRBJ2-3
D: NA
V: TRBV7-2
size: NA

DNA: TGTGCCAGCAGCAAGGGACGGATGGACCACCTTTATGGCTACACCTTC
CDR3: CASSKGRMDHLYGYTF
J: TRBJ1-2
D: NA
V: TRBV6-5
size: NA

DNA: TGCGCCAGCAGCTCGACACTTAGCGGGAGTCTCTACAATGAGCAGTTCTTC
CDR3: CASSSTLSGSLYNEQFF
J: TRBJ2-1
D: TRBD2
V: TRBV5-1
size: few

DNA: TGCGCCAGCGGCTTGCAGGGGGCGGCCTACGAGCAGTACTTC
CDR3: CASGLQGAAYEQYF
J: TRBJ2-7
D: TRBD1
V: TRBV5-1
size: NA

DNA: TGTGCCAGCATGGGGACAACTAATGAAAAACTGTTTTTT
CDR3: CASMGTTNEKLFF
J: TRBJ1-4
D: NA
V: TRBV12-3/TRBV12-4
size: NA

DNA: TGTGCCAGCAGTTTTCGGGGGGGGGCAGGATGGACTGAAGCTTTCTTT
CDR3: CASSFRGGAGWTEAFF
J: TRBJ1-1
D: NA
V: TRBV12-3/TRBV12-4
size: NA

DNA: TGTGCCAGCAGTCCCTCCGGGACAGGGAGTGAAAAACTGTTTTTT
CDR3: CASSPSGTGSEKLFF
J: TRBJ1-4
D: TRBD1
V: TRBV7-9
size: NA

DNA: TGCAGTGCTGGGTCCAGTACGGGGGGCGAGCAGTACTTC
CDR3: CSAGSSTGGEQYF
J: TRBJ2-7
D: TRBD2
V: TRBV20-1
size: few

DNA: TGTGCCAGTACCCTAGGGGTCGGCACCAATGAGCAGTTCTTC
CDR3: CASTLGVGTNEQFF
J: TRBJ2-1
D: NA
V: TRBV19
size: few

DNA: TGTGCCAGCATGGTGAGCGATGAGCAGTTCTTC
CDR3: CASMVSDEQFF
J: TRBJ2-1
D: NA
V: TRBV6-2/TRBV6-3
size: NA

DNA: TGTGCCGGCAGCCTCCTCCGGACTAGCGAGACCCAGTACTTC
CDR3: CAGSLLRTSETQYF
J: TRBJ2-5
D: TRBD2
V: TRBV11-2
size: NA

DNA: TGTGCCAGCAGTTTCTCGGACAGACCGGATACGCAGTATTTT
CDR3: CASSFSDRPDTQYF
J: TRBJ2-3
D: NA
V: TRBV28
size: NA

DNA: TGTGCTAGTGGTTTGGACGGAAGGGGATGGGGACCAGAGACCCAGTACTTC
CDR3: CASGLDGRGWGPETQYF
J: TRBJ2-5
D: NA
V: TRBV12-5
size: few

DNA: TGTGCCACCAGTGATCCCAGGGGAAGGGGTGAGCAGTTCTTC
CDR3: CATSDPRGRGEQFF
J: TRBJ2-1
D: NA
V: TRBV24-1
size: NA

DNA: TGTGCCAGCAGTGATGAGGGCACCTACACCTTC
CDR3: CASSDEGTYTF
J: TRBJ1-2
D: NA
V: TRBV2
size: few

DNA: TGTGCCAGCAGTGAAATGTTAACCAACAATGAGCAGTTCTTC
CDR3: CASSEMLTNNEQFF
J: TRBJ2-1
D: NA
V: TRBV2
size: few

DNA: TGTGCCAGCAGTTACTCCTGGCCAGCGGGAGAGGGAAAGCAGTACTTC
CDR3: CASSYSWPAGEGKQYF
J: TRBJ2-5
D: TRBD2
V: TRBV6-6
size: few

DNA: TGTGCCAGCAGCTTGATCCTAGCTCAAGTCAATGAGCAGTTCTTC
CDR3: CASSLILAQVNEQFF
J: TRBJ2-1
D: NA
V: TRBV7-9
size: NA

DNA: TGTGCCAGCCTTCCTAGCGGGAGAGGAGATACGCAGTATTTT
CDR3: CASLPSGRGDTQYF
J: TRBJ2-3
D: TRBD2
V: TRBV6-6
size: few

DNA: TGTGCCAGCAGCCGCTCAGGGAACTATGGCTACACCTTC
CDR3: CASSRSGNYGYTF
J: TRBJ1-2
D: NA
V: TRBV11-2
size: few

DNA: TGTGCCAGCAGTTTCCTCCTCCAGGACACTGAAGCTTTCTTT
CDR3: CASSFLLQDTEAFF
J: TRBJ1-1
D: NA
V: TRBV28
size: NA

DNA: TGTGCCAGCAGTGAATACCAGGCAACTAATGAAAAACTGTTTTTT
CDR3: CASSEYQATNEKLFF
J: TRBJ1-4
D: NA
V: TRBV25-1
size: NA

DNA: TGCAGCGTTGAAGGCGTTGTTAACTATGGCTACACCTTC
CDR3: CSVEGVVNYGYTF
J: TRBJ1-2
D: NA
V: TRBV29-1
size: many

DNA: TGTGCCAGCAGCCCCGGGACAGGGAGGAACACTGAAGCTTTCTTT
CDR3: CASSPGTGRNTEAFF
J: TRBJ1-1
D: TRBD1
V: TRBV7-3
size: many

DNA: TGTGCCAGCCGACACTCCGACACAGGTTACGAGCAGTACTTC
CDR3: CASRHSDTGYEQYF
J: TRBJ2-7
D: NA
V: TRBV9
size: NA

DNA: TGTGCCAGCAGCTTAGCCAGAGGTGCGGGGGACTCCTACGAGCAGTACTTC
CDR3: CASSLARGAGDSYEQYF
J: TRBJ2-7
D: TRBD2
V: TRBV7-9
size: NA

DNA: TGTGCCAGTAGTCCAACAGGGATTACGATCGACGAGCAGTACTTC
CDR3: CASSPTGITIDEQYF
J: TRBJ2-7
D: NA
V: TRBV19
size: NA

DNA: TGTGCCAGCAGGAGACAGGGGAACATCTACGAGCAGTACTTC
CDR3: CASRRQGNIYEQYF
J: TRBJ2-7
D: TRBD1
V: TRBV6-6
size: few

DNA: TGCAGCCGCGGGGGGGCCGGGAATGAGCAGTACTTC
CDR3: CSRGGAGNEQYF
J: TRBJ2-5
D: TRBD2
V: TRBV29-1
size: NA

DNA: TGCAGTGCTGGGACCTCCGGGACAGGGGGGGAAAGACTGTTTTTT
CDR3: CSAGTSGTGGERLFF
J: TRBJ1-4
D: TRBD1
V: TRBV20-1
size: NA